This TCR beta chain was found in a study of control samples from healthy donors and cancer patients. Looked up from germline, CDR1 is MNHEY and CDR2 is SVGAGI. CDR3 length: 14 amino acids. With 6 bases removed from V and 4 bases from J, the gap between germline ends came to 13 bases. The repertoire was sequenced with immunoSEQ multiplex PCR; TCRdb's copy has only in-frame clones and lacks some. The table shows about 140,000 clones, with approximately 94% occurring only once. This clonotype originated in a man aged 40-49 years in good health. Specimen: blood. The chain combines TRBV6-5 with TRBJ1-5, with unresolved D. The CDR3 DNA sequence: TGTGCCAGCAGAACCAGGACGGGGAATCAGCCCCAGCATTTT. This encodes CASRTRTGNQPQHF.